Listed here are 20 T cell receptor beta chains from one sample, sequenced in a study of tumor-infiltrating lymphocytes in localized non-small cell lung cancer. The protocol was immunoSEQ multiplex PCR, while the TCRdb copy is restricted to in-frame clones and leaves out a portion. Of some 12,000 clones listed, about 86% are singletons. Material for sequencing was uninvolved lung tissue not adjacent to the tumor. The source is a human donor with non-small cell lung cancer.

This chain joins TRBV18 and TRBJ2-5; D not resolved. In germline, CDR1 is KGHSH, CDR2 LQKENI. The V end lost 2 bases, the J end lost 2 bases, and 3 bases lay between the germline ends. This CDR3 has 12 amino acids. The CDR3: CASSPRQETQYF. In nucleotides, the CDR3 is TGTGCCAGCTCACCAAGACAAGAGACCCAGTACTTC.

CDR3 sequence: CASSYSIGQGARGYTF. The CDR3 nucleotides read TGTGCCAGCAGTTACTCGATAGGACAGGGGGCGCGCGGCTACACCTTC. This chain joins TRBV6-5 and TRBJ1-2; the match to TRBD1 covers 11 bases. Trimming took 0 bases from V and 8 from J; bases not matched to a gene: 8. The CDR3 runs 16 residues. Germline V gene data show CDR1 as MNHEY and CDR2 as SVGAGI.

The chain recombines TRBV30 with TRBJ2-1; 9 positions agree with TRBD2. CDR1 and CDR2 from the germline V gene are GTSNPN and SVGIG (reference sequence). The CDR3 runs to 14 residues. V gave up 4 bases and J gave up 4 bases; unmatched junction bases: 5. CDR3 amino acids: CAWTRGGAYNEQFF. Written as DNA, the CDR3 is TGTGCCTGGACTCGCGGGGGGGCATACAATGAGCAGTTCTTC. Using reference TRBV30 and TRBJ2-1 for the parts outside the CDR3, the full variable domain is SQTIHQWPATLVQPVGSPLSLECTVEGTSNPNLYWYRQAAGRGLQLLFYSVGIGQISSEVPQNLSASRPQDRQFILSSKKLLLSDSGFYLCAWTRGGAYNEQFFGPGTRLTVL.

J is TRBJ2-7 and V is TRBV12-1. TRBV12-1 is a pseudogene locus. This CDR3 region has 17 residues. CDR3 sequence reads: CASSFDGGGTAPYEQYF. The CDR3 DNA reads TGTGCCAGCAGCTTTGATGGGGGGGGGACAGCTCCCTACGAGCAGTACTTC.

The V gene is TRBV4-1, the J gene TRBJ1-2; D is unclear. The CDR3 is 14 residues long. Per the germline V gene, CDR1 is MGHRA and CDR2 is YSYEKL. V shed 3 bases and J shed 2 bases, with 10 bases lying between them. Written as DNA, the CDR3 is TGCGCCAGCAGCCACCCGACCGAGAACTATGGCTACACCTTC. Its protein is CASSHPTENYGYTF.

The rearrangement links TRBV2 to TRBJ1-1; a weak D match, TRBD1 (5 bases). This CDR3 region has 16 residues. Germline V gene sequence: CDR1 SNHLY, CDR2 FYNNEI. Trimming removed 8 bases from V and 0 bases from J, with 19 bases in between. The CDR3 bases are TGTGCCAGCGGTAAAGGGGTAGGAGACGTGAACACTGAAGCTTTCTTT. Translation: CASGKGVGDVNTEAFF.

The rearrangement joins TRBV5-1 to TRBJ2-6, with a weak D call TRBD1 (5 bases). CDR3 length: 16 amino acids. V was pared by 1 base and J by 2 bases, with 10 bases between. The germline V gene encodes CDR1 SGHRS and CDR2 YFSETQ. The CDR3 nucleotides read TGCGCCAGCAGCTTGAAGCAGGGTACTGGGGCCAACGTCCTGACTTTC. Amino acids: CASSLKQGTGANVLTF.

The CDR3 protein is CASSLALGQPQHF. CDR3 bases: TGTGCCAGCAGCTTAGCCCTAGGGCAGCCCCAGCATTTT. The chain recombines TRBV7-9 with TRBJ1-5; D is unclear. This CDR3 contains 13 residues. Trimming cost V 0 bases and J 7 bases, with 7 bases left between them. CDR1 and CDR2 from the germline V gene are SEHNR and FQNEAQ (reference sequence).

This clone was seen more than once but under ten times. The gene calls are TRBV6-5 and TRBJ2-3; TRBD2 agrees at 9 bases. After removal of 0 bases from V and 4 bases from J, the junction contained 5 bases not matched to a gene. CDR1 MNHEY and CDR2 SVGAGI come from the germline V gene. The CDR3 covers 16 residues. This CDR3 is CASSYSQRGAADTQYF. CDR3 in DNA: TGTGCCAGCAGTTACTCACAGCGGGGGGCCGCAGATACGCAGTATTTT.

V and J are TRBV5-1 and TRBJ2-7, with 9 bases fitting TRBD1. CDR1 is SGHRS, CDR2 YFSETQ, per germline. With V trimmed by 5 bases and J by 5 bases, 5 bases remained unmatched. The CDR3 contains 13 residues. CDR3 protein: CASRTGGIDEQYF. In DNA, the CDR3 is TGCGCCAGCAGGACAGGGGGTATCGACGAGCAGTACTTC.

The chain carries TRBV2 and TRBJ2-7; D remains unclear. V lost 3 bases to trimming and J lost 3 bases, with 15 bases between them. The CDR3 extends over 15 amino acids. Germline V gene data show CDR1 as SNHLY and CDR2 as FYNNEI. CDR3 amino acids: CASSDQDEVHYEQYF. In DNA form, the CDR3 reads TGTGCCAGCAGTGATCAGGACGAGGTGCACTACGAGCAGTACTTC.

The chain is built from TRBV20-1 and TRBJ1-1; no clear D. V lost 0 bases to trimming and J lost 4 bases, with 3 bases between them. CDR3 length equals 11 residues. Germline V CDR1 and CDR2: DFQATT, SNEGSKA (reference sequence). Written as DNA, the CDR3 is TGCAGTGCTAGAGAGGTCACTGAAGCTTTCTTT. Protein sequence: CSAREVTEAFF.

This chain joins TRBV5-1 and TRBJ1-1, with TRBD1 identical over 11 bases. The junction had 5 bases not matched to a gene; V was cut back by 3 bases and J by 1 base. Germline CDR1 is SGHRS and CDR2 is YFSETQ. This CDR3 is 16 amino acids long. CDR3 sequence reads: CASSYGTGGKNTEAFF. In DNA, the CDR3 is TGCGCCAGCAGCTACGGGACAGGGGGGAAGAACACTGAAGCTTTCTTT.

The chain carries TRBV18 and TRBJ1-1, with D hard to call. Germline CDR1 KGHSH, CDR2 LQKENI. The CDR3 is made up of 12 amino acids. Trimming removed 3 bases from V and 3 bases from J, with 5 bases in between. The CDR3 region has the DNA TGTGCCAGCTCACCGGAGTACACTGAAGCTTTCTTT. It specifies CASSPEYTEAFF.

This clone has more than one count but fewer than ten. This chain links TRBV12-2 with TRBJ2-6; TRBD2 is the table's D call and was not checked against the DNA. TRBV12-2 is a pseudogene locus. CDR3 length: 18 residues. This chain's CDR3 is CASRLDLPIYSGANVLTF. CDR3 in DNA: TGTGCAAGTCGCTTAGATCTGCCCATCTACTCTGGGGCCAACGTCCTGACTTTC.

The rearrangement joins TRBV5-5 to TRBJ1-6, with a possible D match to TRBD1 (6 bases). Per the germline V gene, CDR1 is SGHKS and CDR2 is YYEKEE (reference sequence). The V end was cut by 4 bases, the J end by 0 bases, with 11 bases between. This CDR3 has 16 amino acids. DNA of the CDR3: TGTGCCAGCAGCCCGGACAGCTACTCCTATAATTCACCCCTCCACTTT. Its translation: CASSPDSYSYNSPLHF.

This clone was counted a few times. The chain is built from TRBV2 and TRBJ1-6; the D gene is possibly TRBD1 (5 bases). The CDR3 sequence is 15 residues long. V was trimmed by 6 bases and J by 7 bases, leaving 16 bases between them. Germline CDR1 SNHLY, CDR2 FYNNEI. The DNA for the CDR3 is TGTGCCAGCAGCTCCCCTCAGGGCGCAAATTCACCCCTCCACTTT. Translating gives CASSSPQGANSPLHF.

This chain uses TRBV9 with TRBJ1-1, with D possibly matching TRBD1 (6 bases). Deletions cut 4 bases from V and 1 base from J, with 11 bases between. Germline-derived CDR1 and CDR2 are SGDLS and YYNGEE. The CDR3 runs 14 residues. The CDR3 loop reads CASSPQGKNTEAFF. The CDR3 DNA reads as TGTGCCAGCAGCCCTCAGGGGAAGAACACTGAAGCTTTCTTT.

The chain recombines TRBV2 with TRBJ2-2, with unresolved D. V lost 6 bases, J lost 0 bases, and 11 bases lay in between. The CDR3 covers 15 residues. Germline CDR1 and CDR2: SNHLY and FYNNEI. CDR3 in DNA: TGTGCCAGCAGGCGGACGGACGCGAACACCGGGGAGCTGTTTTTT. Translating it yields CASRRTDANTGELFF.

The chain carries TRBV7-2 and TRBJ2-2, with 9 bases matching TRBD1. The germline CDR1 and CDR2 sequences are SGHTA and FQGNSA. The V gene end was trimmed by 1 base and the J gene end by 9 bases; junction bases not matched to a gene: 6. The CDR3 runs 15 residues. CDR3 in DNA: TGTGCCAGCAGCTTAGGGACGGGACAGGGCCGGGAGCTGTTTTTT. The encoded protein is CASSLGTGQGRELFF.